These T cell receptor beta chains were read from a single sample in a study of T cell responses to AZD1222 COVID-19 vaccine. The repertoire was sequenced with immunoSEQ multiplex PCR; TCRdb's copy has only in-frame clones and lacks some. The data contain about 22,000 clones, about 80% of them singletons. Sequencing was performed on peripheral blood, taken on day 0 of AZD1222 vaccination. These TCRs come from an adult in good health. Each CDR3 is given with its conserved first and last residue. The order of the fields is clone size, V gene, J gene, D gene, CDR3 DNA, CDR3 protein. The D gene is left open where the match is weak. Clone size is shown for a subset of rows, as once, few, many or a class of expanded clone.

few,TRBV7-2,TRBJ2-3,-,TGTGCCAGCAGCTCCCCGACAACTAGCACAGATACGCAGTATTTT,CASSSPTTSTDTQYF
few,TRBV14,TRBJ2-6,-,TGTGCCAGCAGCCAAGGCGGCCCTTTCTCTGGGGCCAACGTCCTGACTTTC,CASSQGGPFSGANVLTF
-,TRBV30,TRBJ2-7,TRBD1,TGTGCCTGGAGTGTATGGACAGGGCCTGACGAGCAGTACTTC,CAWSVWTGPDEQYF
once,TRBV9,TRBJ2-2,-,TGTGCCAGCAGCGTAGGGAGCACCGGGGAGCTGTTTTTT,CASSVGSTGELFF
-,TRBV28,TRBJ1-1,-,TGTGCCAGCAAGGGAAACACTGAAGCTTTCTTT,CASKGNTEAFF
-,TRBV11-3,TRBJ2-1,TRBD2,TGTGCCAGCAAGCGGGGGACGGGCCACAATGAGCAGTTCTTC,CASKRGTGHNEQFF
-,TRBV7-9,TRBJ2-1,-,TGTGCCAGCAGCACGGAACAGGGTCGGGGCTACAATGAGCAGTTCTTC,CASSTEQGRGYNEQFF
-,TRBV6-1,TRBJ2-3,-,TGTGCCAGCAGTGAACGAGCAGGGCCCTCAGATACGCAGTATTTT,CASSERAGPSDTQYF
few,TRBV11-2,TRBJ1-2,-,TGTGCCAGCAGCTTAGCGGGTCCTAACGGGGGCTACACCTTC,CASSLAGPNGGYTF
once,TRBV30,TRBJ2-6,-,TGTGCCTGGAGTTGGGGTTTATCATCTGGGGCCAACGTCCTGACTTTC,CAWSWGLSSGANVLTF
-,TRBV7-2,TRBJ2-7,-,TGTGCCAGCAGTCCCGGCGGGGTAGGTTCTCGCGAGCAGTACTTC,CASSPGGVGSREQYF
-,TRBV7-2,TRBJ1-2,-,TGTGCCAGCAGCTTAGAGTGGGCGGTACGCTATGGCTACACCTTC,CASSLEWAVRYGYTF
-,TRBV4-1,TRBJ2-1,-,TGCGCCAGCAGCCCGGATGCTAGCGCTGAGCAGTTCTTC,CASSPDASAEQFF
-,TRBV5-4,TRBJ2-5,TRBD2,TGTGCCAGCAGCTTGGGGGGGGGTCAGAGCCAAGAGACCCAGTACTTC,CASSLGGGQSQETQYF
-,TRBV28,TRBJ2-1,TRBD2,TGTGCCAGCAGTTCCACTAGCGGGGGTACCTACAATGAGCAGTTCTTC,CASSSTSGGTYNEQFF
-,TRBV4-2,TRBJ1-2,TRBD1,TGTGCCAGCAGACCGCTCGAGACAGGGACCTATGGCTACACCTTC,CASRPLETGTYGYTF
-,TRBV2,TRBJ2-7,-,TGTGCCGGGGGGAGGGGGCCGTACGAGCAGTACTTC,CAGGRGPYEQYF
few,TRBV4-3,TRBJ1-5,-,TGCGCCAGCAGCCAAGATGAGGGTATCCAGCCCCAGCATTTT,CASSQDEGIQPQHF
-,TRBV19,TRBJ2-1,TRBD2,TGTGCCAGTAGCTCCGGGACTACCCCTCTAGGTGAGCAGTTCTTC,CASSSGTTPLGEQFF
-,TRBV2,TRBJ2-5,TRBD2,TGTGCCAGCCAAGGGACTAGCGGAAACCAAGAGACCCAGTACTTC,CASQGTSGNQETQYF
-,TRBV11-3,TRBJ2-1,TRBD2,TGTGCCAGCAGCTTAGGTGAGGGACTAGCGGGAGCTGAGCAGTTCTTC,CASSLGEGLAGAEQFF
-,TRBV14,TRBJ1-6,TRBD1,TGTGCCAGCAGCCCAGACAGGGCCTTTTCACCCCTCCACTTT,CASSPDRAFSPLHF
-,TRBV5-8,TRBJ1-6,-,TGTGCCAGCAGCTTGGGGGACTCCAGTACCCACTTT,CASSLGDSSTHF
few,TRBV4-1,TRBJ1-1,-,TGCGCCAGCAGCCAAGGGTTGGGATATGAAGCTTTCTTT,CASSQGLGYEAFF
-,TRBV12-3/TRBV12-4,TRBJ1-1,-,TGTGCCAGCAGTTTTTCCACAATGCTTGAAGCTTTCTTT,CASSFSTMLEAFF
-,TRBV24-1,TRBJ1-1,-,TGTGCCACCAGTGAAAGTTGGGACACTGAAGCTTTCTTT,CATSESWDTEAFF
once,TRBV28,TRBJ2-7,-,TGTGCCACCGAAGGGGGCGGGGGGTACGAGCAGTACTTC,CATEGGGGYEQYF
-,TRBV27,TRBJ2-1,-,TGTGCCAGCTCCCCCGGACGGGATGGGCAGTTCTTC,CASSPGRDGQFF
-,TRBV21-1,TRBJ2-2,-,TGTGCCAGCCCGAGCACCGAGTGCCGCGTCGGGGAGCTGTTTTTT,CASPSTECRVGELFF
once,TRBV29-1,TRBJ2-1,-,TGCAGCGTTGTAGCGGAGAACTACAATGAGCAGTTCTTC,CSVVAENYNEQFF
few,TRBV24-1,TRBJ1-1,TRBD1,TGTGCCACCAGCGGGACAGGAGGAAACACTGAAGCTTTCTTT,CATSGTGGNTEAFF
-,TRBV5-1,TRBJ2-7,-,TGCGCCAGCAGCCCTACAACTGGGGCCCACTACGAGCAGTACTTC,CASSPTTGAHYEQYF
-,TRBV5-1,TRBJ2-1,-,TGCGCCAGCAGCTCAACCGGGAGCTCCTACAATGAGCAGTTCTTC,CASSSTGSSYNEQFF
-,TRBV6-5,TRBJ2-2,TRBD1,TGTGCCAGCAGCCCGGGACAGGGGACCGGGGAGCTGTTTTTT,CASSPGQGTGELFF
-,TRBV7-3,TRBJ2-5,TRBD1,TGTGCCAGCAGCTCGACAGGGGGCGCCGTAGAGACCCAGTACTTC,CASSSTGGAVETQYF
-,TRBV18,TRBJ1-2,-,TGTGCCAGCTCACCAAACAGGGCTAACTATGGCTACACCTTC,CASSPNRANYGYTF
once,TRBV28,TRBJ2-5,-,TGTGCCAGCAGTTCTCCCCCCGGGGAGACCCAGTACTTC,CASSSPPGETQYF
once,TRBV2,TRBJ2-2,-,TGTGCCAGCCGAGACAGGTTGAACACCGGGGAGCTGTTTTTT,CASRDRLNTGELFF
-,TRBV20-1,TRBJ2-2,TRBD2,TGCAGTGCTAGTATGACTAGCGGGAGGTCGTCGAACACCGGGGAGCTGTTTTTT,CSASMTSGRSSNTGELFF
-,TRBV7-2,TRBJ1-2,-,TGTGCCAGCAGCTGGCCGTTTGGGGGCGGGAACTATGGCTACACCTTC,CASSWPFGGGNYGYTF
-,TRBV30,TRBJ2-2,TRBD2,TGTGCCTGGGGCGGGAGGGCCGTCGGGGAGCTGTTTTTT,CAWGGRAVGELFF
-,TRBV6-6,TRBJ1-6,TRBD1,TGTGCCAGCAGCGATCAGGGACAGGGTAATTCACCCCTCCACTTT,CASSDQGQGNSPLHF
-,TRBV28,TRBJ2-3,TRBD2,TGTGCCACCAGACCGGGACTAGTCATCTCAGATACGCAGTATTTT,CATRPGLVISDTQYF
-,TRBV7-3,TRBJ2-1,TRBD2,TGTGCCAGCAGCTTAAGTAGCGGGGGGGCCTATGAGCAGTTCTTC,CASSLSSGGAYEQFF
few,TRBV27,TRBJ1-2,-,TGTGCCAGCAGTTCTAACTATGGCTACACCTTC,CASSSNYGYTF
-,TRBV10-3,TRBJ2-7,-,TGTGCCATCAGTGAGGGAGACACCTACTACGAGCAGTACTTC,CAISEGDTYYEQYF
-,TRBV7-3,TRBJ2-5,TRBD1,TGTGCCAGCAGCTTAGTGACAGGGCCGGTGGAGACCCAGTACTTC,CASSLVTGPVETQYF
once,TRBV3-1/TRBV3-2,TRBJ2-5,-,TGTGCCAGCAGCCAAGACGCACAAAGTATAGTTGAGACCCAGTACTTC,CASSQDAQSIVETQYF
-,TRBV9,TRBJ2-7,-,TGTGCCAGCAGCGTAGCCGTAGGGGGCTACGAGCAGTACTTC,CASSVAVGGYEQYF
-,TRBV29-1,TRBJ2-1,TRBD1,TGCAGCGTTGAAGAACAGGGGGCGTCCAATGAGCAGTTCTTC,CSVEEQGASNEQFF